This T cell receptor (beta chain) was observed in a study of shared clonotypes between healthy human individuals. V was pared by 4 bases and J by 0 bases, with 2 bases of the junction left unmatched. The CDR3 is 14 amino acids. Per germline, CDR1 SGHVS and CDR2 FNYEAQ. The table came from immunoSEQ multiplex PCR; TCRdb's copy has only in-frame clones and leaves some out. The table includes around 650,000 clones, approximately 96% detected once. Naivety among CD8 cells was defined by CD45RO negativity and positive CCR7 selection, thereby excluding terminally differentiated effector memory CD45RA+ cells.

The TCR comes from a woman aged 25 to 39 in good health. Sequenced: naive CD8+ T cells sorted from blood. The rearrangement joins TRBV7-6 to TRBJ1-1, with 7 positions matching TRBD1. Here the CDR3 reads CASSSGQMNTEAFF. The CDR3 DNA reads TGTGCCAGCAGCTCGGGACAGATGAACACTGAAGCTTTCTTT.